Below, one T cell receptor beta chain is given with its context. Its antigen is unidentified. Germline V lookup: CDR1 SEHNR, CDR2 FQNEAQ (reference sequence). V lost 5 bases and J 5 bases, leaving 10 bases between the germline ends. The CDR3 covers 13 residues. Each CDR3 protein is one row after TCRdb ran MiXCR on the reads. Of about 680,000 distinct CDR3 sequences in the sample, roughly a quarter were seen once. The entry originates in a study of T cell repertoires in cytomegalovirus infection. Looking at the study overall: Matching HLA type, along with CMV infection, was indicated by public TCR beta signatures.

General observations from the study: Dominating the ex vivo response were TCR beta clonotypes that were CMV-specific and HLA-C-restricted. Pooled public TCR beta family frequency picked out CMV carriers with the relevant HLA.

The specimen was CD8+ T cells from PBMCs. This TCR was recovered from a human donor in good health (CMV status not recorded). Some clones in this sample may be carry-over from other donors' samples. The rearrangement links TRBV7-9 to TRBJ1-5, with D unresolved. For the CDR3, the DNA is TGTGCCAGCAGCCCTTGGCTGGATCAGCCCCAGCATTTT. Its protein is CASSPWLDQPQHF.